This T cell receptor (beta chain) was sequenced during a study of breast tumors, draining lymph nodes, adjacent tissues. Study-wide points: Tumor and nontumor repertoires were significantly more similar in luminal-like than in basal-like breast cancer. Tumor repertoires ranked between lymph nodes and nontumor tissue in diversity, with V and J gene preferences. Findings are consistent with lymph node origin and intratumoral expansion of most tumor T cells.

Breast cancer patients provided tissue from their axillary draining lymph nodes. This clonotype has ten or more counts. The antigen remains undetermined. TCRdb reprocessed the multiplex PCR reads with MiXCR, giving one entry per CDR3 protein. This table holds roughly 260,000 distinct CDR3 sequences, 30% to 35% found once. CDR3 length: 13 residues. Germline V gene lookup returns CDR1 SEHNR and CDR2 FQNEAQ (reference sequence). Germline trimming cut 4 bases from V and 11 bases from J; bases unmatched to any gene: 5. This chain joins TRBV7-9 and TRBJ1-2; 12 bases map to TRBD1. This TCR was recovered from a female donor with breast cancer. Some clones in this sample may be carry-over from other donors' samples. Sequenced sample: axillary lymph node tissue. The DNA for the CDR3 is TGTGCCAGCAGCTCTGGGACAGGGGGCAAGTACACCTTC. This sequence encodes CASSSGTGGKYTF.